The rows below give T cell receptor beta chains drawn from one sample of a study of T cells after yellow fever vaccination. In TCRdb, the 5' RACE reads were re-called with MiXCR into one record per CDR3 protein. The sample has around 25,000 distinct CDR3 sequences, 3.4% seen once. The specimen was PBMCs, either bulk or a sorted T-cell subset (CD4+, CD8+, memory, or dextramer-sorted; not recorded which), collected more than 40 days after the first yellow fever vaccination. The receptors were sampled from a man between 18 and 35 years old who received the YFV17D yellow fever vaccine. CDR3s include the opening cysteine and the closing phenylalanine or tryptophan. The order of the fields is CDR3 DNA, CDR3 protein, V gene, J gene, clone size, D gene. A D gene is named only where the DNA matches it firmly. Clone size, where shown, is once, few, many, or a class for clones that have expanded.

TGTGCCAGCAGCCCCCGCCGGGGGCGGAGCACAGATACGCAGTATTTT	CASSPRRGRSTDTQYF	TRBV7-2	TRBJ2-3	many	NA
TGTGCCAGCAGCTTAGGGCTAGCGGGGGCCGTAGATACGCAGTATTTT	CASSLGLAGAVDTQYF	TRBV7-3	TRBJ2-3	NA	TRBD2
TGTGCCAGCAGCCCCTCACGCGGGCAGAGCTCCTACGAGCAGTACTTC	CASSPSRGQSSYEQYF	TRBV7-2	TRBJ2-7	many	NA
TGTGCCAGCAGTGAATGGGAGACAGGGGCCTCTACCCAGCATTTT	CASSEWETGASTQHF	TRBV2	TRBJ1-5	many	TRBD1
TGTGCCAGCAGTCCCCGGACAGCCACCGGTGAGCAGTTCTTC	CASSPRTATGEQFF	TRBV27	TRBJ2-1	many	NA
TGTGCCAGCAGCCCGAAAGCGGGACAGGGGATTGGCTCTGGGGCCAACGTCCTGACTTTC	CASSPKAGQGIGSGANVLTF	TRBV9	TRBJ2-6	many	TRBD1
TGCGCCAGCAGCTTGGGCGGGGGCCCCCGGGAGACCCAGTACTTC	CASSLGGGPRETQYF	TRBV5-1	TRBJ2-5	NA	NA
TGCAGTGCACCGGGACAGGGGAGCCAAGAGACCCAGTACTTC	CSAPGQGSQETQYF	TRBV20-1	TRBJ2-5	many	TRBD1
TGCAGTGCTACCCGACAGGGGACAGAGACCCAGTACTTC	CSATRQGTETQYF	TRBV20-1	TRBJ2-5	many	TRBD1
TGTGCCAGCAGTCGAACAGGGGTTGCCAACGTCCTGACTTTC	CASSRTGVANVLTF	TRBV27	TRBJ2-6	many	TRBD1
TGTGCCAGCAGCCCGCGGGAGGAGACCCAGTACTTC	CASSPREETQYF	TRBV7-2	TRBJ2-5	many	TRBD2
TGTGCCAGCAGTTTATCCGGGGGGACGGGGACCCAGTACTTC	CASSLSGGTGTQYF	TRBV12-3/TRBV12-4	TRBJ2-5	many	TRBD2
TGCAGTGCCCCAGGGATAACCGGGGAGCTGTTTTTT	CSAPGITGELFF	TRBV20-1	TRBJ2-2	many	NA
TGCAGTGCTAGAGAAACTAGCGGGGTCGTAGATACGCAGTATTTT	CSARETSGVVDTQYF	TRBV20-1	TRBJ2-3	many	TRBD2
TGTGCCAGCAGCCGCCCGACAGGAGCCTACGAGCAGTACTTC	CASSRPTGAYEQYF	TRBV6-2/TRBV6-3	TRBJ2-7	many	NA
TGTGCCATCAGTGAGTCGCTCGGGGGACACACTGAAGCTTTCTTT	CAISESLGGHTEAFF	TRBV10-3	TRBJ1-1	many	NA
TGTGCCAGCACTTTACAGGGGGCTGGAAACACCATATATTTT	CASTLQGAGNTIYF	TRBV12-3/TRBV12-4	TRBJ1-3	many	TRBD1
TGTGCCAGCGGGGGGAACCAAGAGACCCAGTACTTC	CASGGNQETQYF	TRBV2	TRBJ2-5	many	NA
TGTGCCAGCAGCACTTGGGGAACTGAAGCTTTCTTT	CASSTWGTEAFF	TRBV6-5	TRBJ1-1	many	NA
TGCGCCAGCAGCCAATTTAGTGCGCCCTTGGCCGGGGAGCTGTTTTTT	CASSQFSAPLAGELFF	TRBV4-3	TRBJ2-2	many	NA
TGTGCCAGCAGCCGTCCCGAAGGACTGCCCCGGGCCCAGTACTTC	CASSRPEGLPRAQYF	TRBV7-2	TRBJ2-5	many	NA
TGTGCCAGCAGCCAACCGGGACTAGCGGGGGATGAGACCCAGTACTTC	CASSQPGLAGDETQYF	TRBV4-2	TRBJ2-5	many	TRBD2
TGTGCCAGCAGTTCCCGGGCTTCGAACACTGAAGCTTTCTTT	CASSSRASNTEAFF	TRBV27	TRBJ1-1	many	NA
TGTGCCAGCAGTGTGGGCGAGCGGGGGGGCCAGACCCAGTACTTC	CASSVGERGGQTQYF	TRBV2	TRBJ2-5	many	TRBD2
TGTGCCAGCAGCCCAGGACAGGGCGTCTATGGCTACACCTTC	CASSPGQGVYGYTF	TRBV7-9	TRBJ1-2	many	TRBD1
TGTGCCAGCAGCCAAGTGACAGGGAACACCGGGGAGCTGTTTTTT	CASSQVTGNTGELFF	TRBV4-2	TRBJ2-2	many	NA
TGTGCCAGTAGCCACGCCCGGACAGGGAGCGGGGAGCTGTTTTTT	CASSHARTGSGELFF	TRBV19	TRBJ2-2	many	TRBD1
TGTGCCAGCACCCAACGGAGGCTAGCGGGGGGCCGGCAGTACTTC	CASTQRRLAGGRQYF	TRBV7-8	TRBJ2-7	many	TRBD2
TGTGCCAGCAGCAGAAGGGTGTACAATGAGCAGTTCTTC	CASSRRVYNEQFF	TRBV27	TRBJ2-1	many	NA
TGTGCCAGCAGTTTAGAACGAAACACCATATATTTT	CASSLERNTIYF	TRBV12-3/TRBV12-4	TRBJ1-3	many	NA
TGTGCCAGCAGCTTAGGAGCCGGCGGACGGCAGTTCTTC	CASSLGAGGRQFF	TRBV7-2	TRBJ2-1	medium-sized	NA
TGTGCCAGCAGCCGAACTAGCGGCAATGAGCAGTTCTTC	CASSRTSGNEQFF	TRBV7-2	TRBJ2-1	many	TRBD2
TGCAGTGCTACGAGCAATGAGCAGTTCTTC	CSATSNEQFF	TRBV20-1	TRBJ2-1	many	NA
TGCAGTGCTAGAGATCTAGGCAGGGGGCTTGCCGGGGAGCTGTTTTTT	CSARDLGRGLAGELFF	TRBV20-1	TRBJ2-2	many	TRBD1
TGTGCCAGCAGGATGGGGGAGACCCAGTACTTC	CASRMGETQYF	TRBV7-2	TRBJ2-5	many	NA
TGTGCCAGCAGCCAGAATGAAGGTTTGACCCTCCACTTT	CASSQNEGLTLHF	TRBV3-1	TRBJ1-6	NA	NA
TGTGCCAGCTCACCACCCCTCAATTCACCCCTCCACTTT	CASSPPLNSPLHF	TRBV18	TRBJ1-6	few	NA